Listed below are T cell receptor beta chains from one sample, sequenced in a study of blood T cells in healthy people across ages. Using its own MiXCR run on the 5' RACE reads, TCRdb lists one record per CDR3 protein. Of over 1,500,000 distinct CDR3 sequences in the sample, 40% to 55% were seen once. The sample was blood. The receptors come from a woman aged 40 to 50 in good health. Each CDR3 is given with its conserved first and last residue. A D gene is named only where the DNA matches it firmly. Clone size is not always given. Where it is, it says once, few, many or a class for expanded clones.

d_gene	v_gene	abundance	j_gene	CDR3nt	CDR3aa
NA	TRBV29-1	few	TRBJ2-1	TGCAGCGTTCCCCACCTGAGCTCCTACAATGAGCAGTTCTTC	CSVPHLSSYNEQFF
NA	TRBV28	few	TRBJ1-2	TGTGCCAGCAGCCCTATCATACCCCACAGAGGGGCGGGCTTCTATGGCTACACCTTC	CASSPIIPHRGAGFYGYTF
NA	TRBV6-5	few	TRBJ2-1	TGTGCCAGCAGTTACTCGAAGGGGCCGGAGGAGCAGTTCTTC	CASSYSKGPEEQFF
NA	TRBV28	NA	TRBJ2-1	TGTGCCAGCAGTTTATTCATGGAGGAGCAGTTCTTC	CASSLFMEEQFF
NA	TRBV3-1	NA	TRBJ2-5	TGTGCCAGCAGCCAAGCATTGTCGAGATACACTTTTTTCGAGACCCAGTACTTC	CASSQALSRYTFFETQYF
TRBD1	TRBV2	few	TRBJ1-4	TGTGCCAGCATCGCGGGACAGTATGAAAAACTGTTTTTT	CASIAGQYEKLFF
NA	TRBV20-1	NA	TRBJ2-3	TGCAGTGCCACAATTCAGGCAGATACGCAGTATTTT	CSATIQADTQYF
TRBD2	TRBV28	NA	TRBJ2-1	TGTGCCAGCAGTTTCACGGGGGGGGATGAGCAGTTCTTC	CASSFTGGDEQFF
TRBD2	TRBV20-1	NA	TRBJ2-7	TGCAGTGTTGAGAAGAGGAGCGGGGGGGCCTACGAGCAGTACTTC	CSVEKRSGGAYEQYF
TRBD1	TRBV5-1	NA	TRBJ2-7	TGCGCCAGCGGATCCGAACCCGGGACAGGCGCCTACGAGCAGTACTTC	CASGSEPGTGAYEQYF
NA	TRBV20-1	once	TRBJ1-6	TGCAGTGCTAGTGAACGCGGAAATTCACCCCTCCACTTT	CSASERGNSPLHF
NA	TRBV5-1	NA	TRBJ2-7	TGCGCCAGCAACTTGTATGGGACACCGCGCTCCTACGAGCAGTACTTC	CASNLYGTPRSYEQYF
NA	TRBV12-3/TRBV12-4	NA	TRBJ2-7	TGTGCCAGCAGTCCCGTTGGGGGTATAAGGAACGAGCAGTACTTC	CASSPVGGIRNEQYF
NA	TRBV6-2/TRBV6-3	NA	TRBJ2-5	TGTGCCAGCAGAACCGTACAGGGTGGGCAAGAGACCCAGTACTTC	CASRTVQGGQETQYF
NA	TRBV7-3	NA	TRBJ1-1	TGTGCCAGCAGCTTAAGTCACCGAACAGGTGAGACGATGAACACTGAAGCTTTCTTT	CASSLSHRTGETMNTEAFF
TRBD1	TRBV29-1	NA	TRBJ2-3	TGCAGCGTAGACGAGGGGACAGGGGGAAGAGATACGCAGTATTTT	CSVDEGTGGRDTQYF
TRBD1	TRBV6-6	NA	TRBJ1-2	TGTGCCGTAGGGACAGGGGGTGGTGGCTACACCTTC	CAVGTGGGGYTF
NA	TRBV2	NA	TRBJ2-1	TGTGCCAGCGCACGGCCAAGGGCCGGGTCCGGGGAGTTCTTC	CASARPRAGSGEFF
TRBD2	TRBV24-1	NA	TRBJ2-5	TGTGCCACCAGTGATTGGGAGGGCAGACAAGAGACCCAGTACTTC	CATSDWEGRQETQYF
NA	TRBV7-9	few	TRBJ2-5	TGTGCCAGCAGCACGCCGTCATTAGAGACCCAGTACTTC	CASSTPSLETQYF
TRBD1	TRBV7-9	NA	TRBJ1-1	TGTGCCAGCAGCACTCCGACAGGGGTGAGAACTGAAGCTTTCTTT	CASSTPTGVRTEAFF
TRBD1	TRBV12-3/TRBV12-4	few	TRBJ2-1	TGTGCCAGCAGTTCTCCGGGACAGGGCGCCTACAATGAGCAGTTCTTC	CASSSPGQGAYNEQFF
NA	TRBV3-1	NA	TRBJ2-3	TGTGCCAGCAGCCAACACCCAGGGACTGGCACAGATACGCAGTATTTT	CASSQHPGTGTDTQYF
TRBD1	TRBV7-2	NA	TRBJ2-7	TGTGCCAGCAGCGCGGCGACAGGGTACGAGCAGTACTTC	CASSAATGYEQYF
NA	TRBV29-1	NA	TRBJ2-5	TGCAGCGTTGAGAGACAGGCCAACCAAGAGACCCAGTACTTC	CSVERQANQETQYF
NA	TRBV5-1	NA	TRBJ2-2	TGCGCCAGCAGCAAAGACTTAGGAGGTGTGGGGGAGCTGTTTTTT	CASSKDLGGVGELFF
TRBD2	TRBV20-1	NA	TRBJ2-1	TGCAGTGCTACCGGGACTAGCGGGATGGATGAGCAGTTCTTC	CSATGTSGMDEQFF